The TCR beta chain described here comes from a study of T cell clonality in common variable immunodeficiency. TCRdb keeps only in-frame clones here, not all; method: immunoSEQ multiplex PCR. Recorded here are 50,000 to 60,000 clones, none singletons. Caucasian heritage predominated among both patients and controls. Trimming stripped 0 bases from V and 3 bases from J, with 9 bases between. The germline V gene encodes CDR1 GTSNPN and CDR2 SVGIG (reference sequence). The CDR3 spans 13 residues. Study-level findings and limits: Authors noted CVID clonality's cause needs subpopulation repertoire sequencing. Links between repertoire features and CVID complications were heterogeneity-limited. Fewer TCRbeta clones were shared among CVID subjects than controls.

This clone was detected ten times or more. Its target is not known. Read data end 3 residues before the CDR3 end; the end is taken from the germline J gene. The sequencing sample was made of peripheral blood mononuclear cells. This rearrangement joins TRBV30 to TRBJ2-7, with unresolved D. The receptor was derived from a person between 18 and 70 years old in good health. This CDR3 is CAWSVDSRYEQYF. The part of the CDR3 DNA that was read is TGTGCCTGGAGTGTAGACTCCCGCTACGAG.